The following is a TCR beta chain sequence with its context. Its antigen remains undetermined. No much larger clonotype is one base removed from it; base qualities were not supplied. There are 16 amino acids in the CDR3, from cysteine to phenylalanine inclusive. CDR3 DNA is the only sequence kept; it has 48 bases, read in frame from the first base. The data are from a study of T-cell memory formation after mild COVID-19 (dated by TCRdb to the early 2020s). For context, the study as a whole: TCR sequence clusters from the two donors were largely donor specific. Longitudinal TCRalpha and TCRbeta repertoire sequencing tracked T-cell clones expanding and contracting after mild COVID-19 in two donors. Two young, previously healthy adult volunteers, one female and one male, were included in the cohort.

PBMCs were isolated by Ficoll-Paque density gradient centrifugation. Findings and caveats that apply to the study as a whole: Some responding clones were detected in pre-infection memory, suggesting pre-existing cross-reactive memory T cells joined the SARS-CoV-2 response. The study included only a couple of mild cases, and larger cohorts that include severe cases with pre-infection samples were judged to be necessary. SARS-CoV-2 specificity of the second-wave clones peaking on day 37 was not confirmed. Contracting CD4+ clones appeared mostly in the CM and EM memory subsets, whereas CD8+ clones were enriched in EMRA. Balanced CD4/CD8 phenotypes were observed for clones contracting from day 15 to 85, whereas a bias towards CD4+ was observed for a second wave of clones expanding from day 15 to 37.

The sequencing machine was an Illumina NovaSeq 6000. TCRalpha and TCRbeta cDNA libraries were built by 5'RACE with constant-segment primers, adding sample barcodes and unique molecular identifiers. Trizol reagent was used to extract RNA from every sample. Library amplification was performed in two PCR steps, and a second sample barcode and Illumina TruSeq adapters were introduced in the second step. The libraries were sequenced on an Illumina NovaSeq using 2 x 150 bp paired-end reads. The source study handled its data this way. With migec v1.2.7, reads were demultiplexed and then collapsed into UMI-guided consensus sequences. Using mixcr v2.1.11, UMI consensuses were aligned to TRA and TRB V and J templates and then assembled into clonotypes. A clonotype was counted as expanded or contracted only when both edgeR and NoisET called the clonotype significant, with the noise models trained on biological replicates. For edgeR calls, the thresholds were a false discovery rate-adjusted p below 0.01 and a log2 fold-change of 1. PCA with hierarchical clustering of max-normalized trajectories of the 1000 most abundant clonotypes was used as exploratory dynamics analysis. Separately sequenced CD4+ and CD8+ repertoires were used to assign the CD4 or CD8 phenotype of responding clones. TCRdb trimmed the raw reads at Q25, called clones with MiXCR and kept productive beta chains. A single entry per CDR3 protein holds the most common genes and DNA from its merged rows. V and J calls and clone size were set by TCRdb, not the authors. The sample table lists under 450,000 distinct CDR3 sequences, more than 20% of them with a count of one. Roughly a fifth of the sample goes to the ten largest clones.

Recombination connected TRBV21-1 to TRBJ1-4; the table's TRBD1 call for D was not verified on the DNA. TRBV21-1 is a documented pseudogene. The sample comprised PBMCs or a T cell subset sorted from them (not recorded which). This TCR was sampled from a man in his late teens or twenties who had mild COVID-19 (a few samples of this study predate the infection). The sample titles of this study are shuffled in the database, so cell type and time point are left out; the donor was told from shared clones. The CDR3 region: CASSKNVQQGAEKLFF. The nucleotide sequence is TGTGCCAGCAGCAAAAATGTGCAACAGGGAGCTGAAAAACTGTTTTTT.